The 27 T cell receptor beta chains presented below share a single source sample, sequenced in a study of blood T cell repertoires in COVID-19. Using immunoSEQ multiplex PCR, the repertoire was profiled, and TCRdb retains in-frame clones only, with some absent. The sample includes about 300,000 clones, roughly 86% of them seen just once. Sequencing was carried out using peripheral blood. These receptor sequences come from a man between 65 and 85 years old with acute or convalescent COVID-19.

The DNA for the CDR3 is TGTGCCTGGAGTTACCGACTGGAGGACTATGGCTACACCTTC. This sequence encodes CAWSYRLEDYGYTF. The J gene is TRBJ1-2, the V gene TRBV30; D is ambiguous. Germline lookup yields CDR1 GTSNPN and CDR2 SVGIG (reference sequence). V was pared by 2 bases and J by 3 bases, with 13 bases between. This CDR3 spans 14 amino acids.

The chain is built from TRBV19 and TRBJ1-6, with 12 bases matching TRBD1. Germline assignment: CDR1 LNHDA and CDR2 SQIVND (reference sequence). CDR3 length equals 17 residues. The junction had 8 bases not matched to a gene; V was cut back by 4 bases and J by 7 bases. The CDR3 DNA sequence: TGTGCCAGTAGTACCCCCCCCGGGACAGGGGGCAATTCACCCCTCCACTTT. It is translated as CASSTPPGTGGNSPLHF.

V gene TRBV21-1 combines with J gene TRBJ2-7; TRBD1 is the table's D call and was not checked against the DNA. TRBV21-1 is tagged as a pseudogene. The CDR3 is made up of 14 amino acids. DNA of the CDR3: TGTGCCAGCAGCGCCCGGGACAGAAATTACGAGCAGTACTTC. Protein: CASSARDRNYEQYF.

This clone appeared once. The chain couples TRBV4-1 to TRBJ2-5; a weak D match, TRBD2 (5 bases). This CDR3 region has 13 residues. Trimming cost V 1 base and J 3 bases, with 6 bases left between them. CDR1 and CDR2 (germline): MGHRA, YSYEKL. This CDR3 reads CASSQAGKETQYF. For the CDR3, the DNA is TGCGCCAGCAGCCAAGCGGGGAAAGAGACCCAGTACTTC.

The rearrangement links TRBV28 to TRBJ1-6; 7 bases align to TRBD1. Unmatched junction bases numbered 6, after V lost 3 bases and J lost 7 bases. The germline gives CDR1 MDHEN, CDR2 SYDVKM. The CDR3 runs to 15 residues. The CDR3 sequence is CASSFSGTVNSPLHF. The CDR3 nucleotides are TGTGCCAGCAGTTTTTCCGGGACAGTGAATTCACCCCTCCACTTT.

The chain is built from TRBV19 and TRBJ1-5, with D unresolved. The CDR3 is 13 amino acids. Trimming cost V 5 bases and J 1 base, with 6 bases left between them. Germline loops: CDR1 LNHDA, CDR2 SQIVND (reference sequence). CDR3 nucleotide sequence: TGTGCCAGTAGTGAGATGAGCAATCAGCCCCAGCATTTT. This sequence encodes CASSEMSNQPQHF.

The rearrangement uses TRBV6-1 and TRBJ1-2; D is possibly TRBD1 (5 bases). CDR3 length equals 15 residues. Trimming removed 1 base at V and 5 bases at J, with 14 bases between. Germline V gene sequence: CDR1 MNHNS, CDR2 SASEGT. CDR3 nucleotides: TGTGCCAGCAGTGAAGTAGGTCCAGGGCAGTATGGCTACACCTTC. Amino acid sequence: CASSEVGPGQYGYTF.

This rearrangement joins TRBV7-8 to TRBJ2-1; unclear D gene. V lost 0 bases and J lost 6, with 12 bases in between. From germline, CDR1 is SGHVS and CDR2 FQNEAQ. This CDR3 has 15 amino acids. CDR3 in amino acids: CASSLAWLGSNEQFF. The CDR3 DNA is TGTGCCAGCAGCTTAGCGTGGCTAGGAAGCAATGAGCAGTTCTTC.

This clone was observed once. The chain has TRBV19 and TRBJ1-1; 8 bases match TRBD1. The CDR3 totals 16 residues. Germline values: CDR1 LNHDA, CDR2 SQIVND (reference sequence). The V gene end was trimmed by 5 bases and the J gene end by 4 bases; junction bases not matched to a gene: 12. The CDR3, as DNA: TGTGCCAGTAGTCTAAACTCAGGGGGCAGGGGCACTGAAGCTTTCTTT. Its translation: CASSLNSGGRGTEAFF.

This chain uses TRBV28 with TRBJ2-3; D possibly corresponds to TRBD2 (7 bases). Between the trimmed V and J ends, which lost 3 bases and 2 bases, there was a span of 12 bases. The germline gives CDR1 MDHEN, CDR2 SYDVKM. The CDR3 totals 15 residues. The CDR3 sequence: CASSFGRGLTDTQYF. CDR3 in DNA: TGTGCCAGCAGTTTCGGGCGGGGGCTCACAGATACGCAGTATTTT.

V and J are TRBV5-1 and TRBJ2-3; possible D gene TRBD1, 5 bases. Germline assignment: CDR1 SGHRS and CDR2 YFSETQ. There are 14 residues in the CDR3. V lost 0 bases and J lost 2, with 7 bases in between. The CDR3: CASSLGTPTDTQYF. The CDR3 coding sequence is TGCGCCAGCAGCTTGGGGACACCCACAGATACGCAGTATTTT.

The CDR3 nucleotides read TGTGCCAGCAGACGGGACAGTCTTAATAATTCACCCCTCCACTTT. Protein product: CASRRDSLNNSPLHF. V is TRBV6-5 and J is TRBJ1-6, with 7 positions matching TRBD1. The V gene end was trimmed by 6 bases and the J gene end by 5 bases; junction bases not matched to a gene: 7. This CDR3 region has 15 residues. CDR1 MNHEY and CDR2 SVGAGI come from the germline V gene.

This clone was picked up one time. The J gene is TRBJ1-2, the V gene TRBV24-1, with 8 bases that match TRBD1. Germline V CDR1 and CDR2: KGHDR, SFDVKD. This CDR3 is built from 15 residues. V dropped 6 bases and J dropped 7; count of bases not matched to a gene: 12. This CDR3 reads CATSRWGQDPSGYTF. The CDR3, as DNA: TGTGCCACCAGTCGGTGGGGACAGGACCCTAGTGGCTACACCTTC.

This clone was observed once. J is TRBJ2-2 and V is TRBV19; the match to TRBD2 covers 11 bases. Germline CDR1 and CDR2: LNHDA and SQIVND (reference sequence). V lost 3 bases, J lost 6 bases, and 6 bases stayed unmatched. The CDR3 totals 16 residues. CDR3: CASSIIAGGDAGELFF. CDR3 nucleotides: TGTGCCAGTAGTATCATAGCGGGAGGGGATGCCGGGGAGCTGTTTTTT.

The chain is built from TRBV7-2 and TRBJ1-3, with 7 bases that match TRBD1. With 6 bases clipped from V and 0 bases from J, the junction kept 5 bases outside the gene matches. Germline V gives CDR1 SGHTA, CDR2 FQGNSA. There are 15 residues in the CDR3. The CDR3 loop reads CASSRTGVSGNTIYF. Written as DNA, the CDR3 is TGTGCCAGCAGTCGTACAGGGGTCTCTGGAAACACCATATATTTT. The full variable domain, with the rest looked up from reference TRBV7-2 and TRBJ1-3, is GAGVSQSPSNKVTEKGKDVELRCDPISGHTALYWYRQSLGQGLEFLIYFQGNSAPDKSGLPSDRFSAERTGGSVSTLTIQRTQQEDSAVYLCASSRTGVSGNTIYFGEGSWLTVV.

The V call is TRBV18, the J call TRBJ1-1; D possibly corresponds to TRBD1 (5 bases). Germline CDR1 and CDR2: KGHSH and LQKENI. Trimming left V 5 bases short and J 1 base short, with 11 bases between. This CDR3 comprises 14 residues. CDR3 sequence (DNA): TGTGCCAGCTCATCCGACAGCACGAACACTGAAGCTTTCTTT. This encodes CASSSDSTNTEAFF.

This clone was seen only once. The genes are TRBV7-8 and TRBJ1-5; possibly TRBD1 for D (6 bases). The V end was cut by 5 bases, the J end by 1 base, with 6 bases between. The CDR3 runs to 13 residues. The germline gives CDR1 SGHVS, CDR2 FQNEAQ. The chain's CDR3 is CASSQGSNQPQHF. For the CDR3, the DNA is TGTGCCAGCAGCCAGGGGAGCAATCAGCCCCAGCATTTT.

This chain connects TRBV28 to TRBJ1-2, with 7 nucleotides matching TRBD1. The V gene's germline CDR1 is MDHEN and CDR2 SYDVKM. This CDR3 is 16 amino acids long. V dropped 4 bases and J dropped 4; count of bases not matched to a gene: 12. The CDR3 protein is CASSSRTGFRVYGYTF. DNA of the CDR3: TGTGCCAGCAGTTCTCGGACAGGCTTCCGCGTCTATGGCTACACCTTC.

This chain joins TRBV10-3 and TRBJ1-1; no clear D gene. Trimming removed 7 bases at V and 1 base at J, with 10 bases between. Germline CDR1 is ENHRY and CDR2 is SYGVKD. This CDR3 is 13 amino acids long. The CDR3 reads CAITQDSNTEAFF. CDR3 coding DNA: TGTGCCATCACCCAAGACTCGAACACTGAAGCTTTCTTT.

The CDR3 nucleotides are TGTGCCAGTAAGAGACAGGGGGCCAACCTGAACACTGAAGCTTTCTTT. This sequence encodes CASKRQGANLNTEAFF. V is TRBV19 and J is TRBJ1-1, with 10 positions matching TRBD1. Trimming cost V 7 bases and J 0 bases; bases outside gene matches: 8. This CDR3 region has 16 residues. Germline CDR1 reads LNHDA; CDR2 reads SQIVND (reference sequence). Variable domain in full (rest from reference TRBV19 and TRBJ1-1): DGGITQSPKYLFRKEGQNVTLSCEQNLNHDAMYWYRQDPGQGLRLIYYSQIVNDFQKGDIAEGYSVSREKKESFPLTVTSAQKNPTAFYLCASKRQGANLNTEAFFGQGTRLTVV.

The J gene is TRBJ2-1, the V gene TRBV19; the match to TRBD2 covers 9 bases. CDR3 length: 17 amino acids. Germline CDR1 LNHDA, CDR2 SQIVND (reference sequence). Losses at the gene ends were 3 bases for V and 1 base for J; bases not matched to a gene: 7. Here the CDR3 DNA reads TGTGCCAGTAGTATTCTTGCGGGGGGGCCGTCCTACAATGAGCAGTTCTTC. Its translation is CASSILAGGPSYNEQFF. The whole variable domain, remainder taken from reference TRBV19 and TRBJ2-1, is DGGITQSPKYLFRKEGQNVTLSCEQNLNHDAMYWYRQDPGQGLRLIYYSQIVNDFQKGDIAEGYSVSREKKESFPLTVTSAQKNPTAFYLCASSILAGGPSYNEQFFGPGTRLTVL.

The chain joins TRBV12-3 or TRBV12-4 to TRBJ2-2; 7 bases map to TRBD1. This CDR3 spans 13 amino acids. The V gene end was trimmed by 5 bases and the J gene end by 4 bases; junction bases not matched to a gene: 1. The CDR3 bases are TGTGCCAGCAGTCACAGGGGCACCGGGGAGCTGTTTTTT. It yields the protein CASSHRGTGELFF.

Here the CDR3 reads CATSREQSYEQYF. In nucleotides, the CDR3 is TGTGCCACCAGCAGAGAACAGAGCTACGAGCAGTACTTC. The chain links TRBV15 to TRBJ2-7; the D is unclear. V was clipped by 0 bases and J by 3 bases, with 6 bases between them. The CDR3 loop spans 13 amino acids. From germline, CDR1 is LNHNV and CDR2 YYDKDF (reference sequence).

The rearrangement uses TRBV28 and TRBJ2-7, with 11 positions matching TRBD2. Matching the DNA end better, TRBJ2-5 makes the J call doubtful. Germline V gives CDR1 MDHEN, CDR2 SYDVKM. There are 14 residues in the CDR3. The CDR3 coding sequence is TGTGCCAGCAGTACAACCGGGACTAGCGGGACCCAGTACTTC. Translating it yields CASSTTGTSGTQYF.

This clone was picked up a small number of times. This sample also contains other DNA sequences that code for the same CDR3. This rearrangement joins TRBV7-9 to TRBJ1-5; TRBD1 is a possible D gene (6 bases). Germline CDR1 and CDR2: SEHNR and FQNEAQ (reference sequence). V was clipped by 1 base and J by 2 bases, with 6 bases between them. The CDR3 totals 14 residues. The CDR3 DNA reads TGTGCCAGCAGCTTAGAGGGGGGCAATCAGCCCCAGCATTTT. Protein sequence: CASSLEGGNQPQHF.

The CDR3: CASSQDWGQQIYGYTF. CDR3 DNA sequence: TGCGCCAGCAGCCAAGATTGGGGACAGCAGATCTATGGCTACACCTTC. The V call is TRBV4-1, the J call TRBJ1-2, with 7 bases aligning to TRBD1. The trim removed 0 bases at V and 4 bases at J, leaving 8 bases unmatched. The germline V gene encodes CDR1 MGHRA and CDR2 YSYEKL. This CDR3 has 16 amino acids.

J is TRBJ2-5 and V is TRBV6-5; TRBD2 is a possible D gene (6 bases). CDR3 length: 13 residues. V lost 7 bases, J lost 5 bases, and 14 bases lay in between. The V gene's germline CDR1 is MNHEY and CDR2 SVGAGI. The CDR3, as DNA: TGTGCCAGCATGGAGGGGTTGGGGGAGACCCAGTACTTC. Translation gives CASMEGLGETQYF.